These 28 T cell receptor beta chains originate from one sample sequenced in a study of naive and memory T cell subsets. Treatment meaning: skin biopsy from PPD injection site in Mantoux-positive individual. The library had UMIs added by 3' ligation of an oligonucleotide to TCR cDNA. Amplification of ligated cDNA took four PCR rounds with SP2 and nested alpha and beta constant primers. Each CDR3 protein is one row after TCRdb ran MiXCR on the UMI-ligation and nested PCR reads. The sample records roughly 13,000 distinct CDR3 sequences, roughly 5.2% being singletons. The material sequenced was skin, taken from a tuberculin skin test site. All receptors come from an adult in good health.

Ten or more counts support this clonotype. The chain links TRBV19 to TRBJ2-6; no firm D call. This CDR3 has 14 residues. The germline V gene has CDR1 LNHDA and CDR2 SQIVND (reference sequence). Trimming stripped 7 bases from V and 1 base from J, with 8 bases between. In DNA, the CDR3 is TGTGCCAGTAAATTCGTTTCTGGGGCCAACGTCCTGACTTTC. Residues: CASKFVSGANVLTF.

In its sample, this clonotype was seen many times. The chain links TRBV7-8 to TRBJ2-7, with D perhaps TRBD1 (6 bases). The CDR3 is 14 residues long. Trimming took off 5 bases at V and 2 bases at J, with 13 bases between the two ends. Germline CDR1 is SGHVS and CDR2 is FQNEAQ. The CDR3 nucleotides are TGTGCCAGCAGCCTTCGGGACACCGCCTACGAGCAGTACTTC. As protein: CASSLRDTAYEQYF.

There are many counts of this clonotype. The rearrangement uses TRBV4-3 and TRBJ1-1, with unresolved D. V was pared by 3 bases and J by 3 bases, with 14 bases between. CDR1 is LGHNA, CDR2 YSLEER, per germline. The CDR3 has 15 residues. The DNA for the CDR3 is TGCGCCAGCAGCCACGATTATCGGGGAGACACTGAAGCTTTCTTT. Its protein product is CASSHDYRGDTEAFF.

The chain has TRBV12-3 or TRBV12-4 and TRBJ1-1; TRBD1 agrees at 10 bases. Trimming removed 6 bases from V and 4 bases from J; junction bases left unmatched: 8. CDR3 length: 15 residues. The chain's CDR3 is CASRLTGTGATEAFF. In DNA, the CDR3 is TGTGCCAGCAGACTCACCGGGACAGGGGCCACTGAAGCTTTCTTT.

This clonotype was detected many times. J is TRBJ1-2 and V is TRBV29-1; D is perhaps TRBD1 (5 bases). Germline values: CDR1 SQVTM, CDR2 ANQGSEA. The CDR3 has 12 residues. Trimming took off 4 bases at V and 2 bases at J, with 8 bases between the two ends. The CDR3 nucleotides are TGCAGCGTTGGGGGCCAGAACTATGGCTACACCTTC. Amino acid sequence: CSVGGQNYGYTF.

This clonotype was observed many times. This chain joins TRBV20-1 and TRBJ1-4; 9 nucleotides agree with TRBD1. The CDR3 covers 15 residues. With 4 bases clipped from V and 8 bases from J, the junction kept 11 bases outside the gene matches. Per the germline V gene, CDR1 is DFQATT and CDR2 is SNEGSKA (reference sequence). CDR3 sequence: CSAIRTGGAGEKLFF. CDR3 nucleotide sequence: TGCAGTGCTATTAGAACAGGGGGCGCGGGGGAAAAACTGTTTTTT.

This clonotype is termed medium-sized (0.01 to 0.1%). V and J are TRBV7-2 and TRBJ1-5, with TRBD1 as a possible D gene (6 bases). The V end lost 6 bases, the J end lost 6 bases, and 15 bases lay between the germline ends. Germline V CDR1 and CDR2: SGHTA, FQGNSA. The CDR3 loop spans 14 amino acids. The CDR3 DNA is TGTGCCAGCAGTACAGGGAAGGGTAGTCAGCCCCAGCATTTT. Protein product: CASSTGKGSQPQHF. Based on the CDR3 plus reference TRBV7-2 and TRBJ1-5, the full variable domain is GAGVSQSPSNKVTEKGKDVELRCDPISGHTALYWYRQSLGQGLEFLIYFQGNSAPDKSGLPSDRFSAERTGGSVSTLTIQRTQQEDSAVYLCASSTGKGSQPQHFGDGTRLSIL.

This clonotype was seen repeatedly, ten times or more. The chain joins TRBV20-1 to TRBJ1-1; 8 bases are shared with TRBD1. Per germline, CDR1 DFQATT and CDR2 SNEGSKA (reference sequence). Germline trimming cut 3 bases from V and 1 base from J; bases unmatched to any gene: 7. This CDR3 contains 15 residues. The CDR3 DNA follows: TGCAGTGCTAGGCCCCCGGGACAGGCGAACACTGAAGCTTTCTTT. Translation gives CSARPPGQANTEAFF.

This chain uses TRBV6-1 with TRBJ2-7; 7 positions match TRBD1. The V and J ends lost 6 bases and 3 bases, in that order; junction bases with no gene match: 5. Germline CDR1 is MNHNS and CDR2 is SASEGT. The CDR3 has 13 residues. The CDR3 sequence is CASRDRYNYEQYF. The CDR3 nucleotides read TGTGCCAGCAGGGACAGGTATAACTACGAGCAGTACTTC.

This clonotype occurred many times. V gene TRBV20-1 combines with J gene TRBJ1-1, with a weak D call TRBD1 (5 bases). Per the germline V gene, CDR1 is DFQATT and CDR2 is SNEGSKA (reference sequence). The CDR3 contains 13 residues. V dropped 5 bases and J dropped 4 bases, with 14 bases sitting between them. The CDR3 reads CSAGRLGGTEAFF. DNA for the CDR3: TGCAGTGCTGGTCGTTTGGGGGGCACTGAAGCTTTCTTT.

This clonotype was seen ten or more times. This chain links TRBV5-4 with TRBJ2-7, with D maybe TRBD2 (6 bases). V lost 1 base to trimming and J lost 3 bases, with 11 bases between them. The CDR3 runs 14 residues. CDR1 SGHNT and CDR2 YYREEE come from the germline V gene (reference sequence). The CDR3 region is CASSLQGLRYEQYF. CDR3 bases: TGTGCCAGCAGCTTGCAGGGACTGCGCTACGAGCAGTACTTC.

This clonotype has more than one count but fewer than ten. This chain connects TRBV11-2 to TRBJ1-4, with D unresolved. Trimming cost V 5 bases and J 5 bases, with 18 bases left between them. In germline, CDR1 is SGHAT, CDR2 FQNNGV. This CDR3 comprises 16 residues. The CDR3 here is CASSPRSGLKNEKLFF. The DNA of the CDR3 is TGTGCCAGCAGCCCCCGGTCGGGCCTAAAAAATGAAAAACTGTTTTTT.

The table lists this clonotype with many counts. The chain links TRBV3-2 to TRBJ2-2; TRBD2 reflects the table's D call only, with no check against the DNA. TRBV3-2 is a pseudogene locus. This CDR3 is 19 amino acids long. The CDR3 DNA reads TGTGCCAGCAGCCAGGATTGCCCGCCGGTACGCTCGAACACCGGGGAGCTGTTTTTT. Residues: CASSQDCPPVRSNTGELFF.

This clonotype was seen repeatedly, ten times or more. The chain employs TRBV6-1 and TRBJ2-2; tentative D call: TRBD1 (6 bases). Germline V lookup: CDR1 MNHNS, CDR2 SASEGT. Trimming took 5 bases from V and 5 from J, leaving 9 bases between them. CDR3 length equals 13 residues. The CDR3 region has the DNA TGTGCCAGCAGTCTCGACAGGACCGGGGAGCTGTTTTTT. Residues: CASSLDRTGELFF.

In this sample, this clonotype turned up many times. This rearrangement joins TRBV6-5 to TRBJ1-1; D is uncertain. Germline V CDR1 and CDR2: MNHEY, SVGAGI. This CDR3 has 14 amino acids. The V end was cut by 5 bases, the J end by 1 base, with 11 bases between. The DNA of the CDR3 is TGTGCCAGCAGTCGGGAGCTACCGAACACTGAAGCTTTCTTT. Its translation: CASSRELPNTEAFF.

Within the sample, this clonotype is medium-sized. CDR3 sequence: CASSPGSVTEAFF. The CDR3 region has the DNA TGTGCCAGCAGTCCGGGCTCCGTAACTGAAGCTTTCTTT. The V call is TRBV2, the J call TRBJ1-1; D unclear. The V gene's germline CDR1 is SNHLY and CDR2 FYNNEI. The CDR3 spans 13 residues. Trimming shortened V by 5 bases and J by 5 bases, and 12 bases separated the two germline ends.

The genes are TRBV12-3 or TRBV12-4 and TRBJ1-6; D is perhaps TRBD1 (5 bases). This CDR3 has 15 amino acids. V lost 5 bases and J 5 bases, leaving 13 bases between the germline ends. The CDR3: CASSRTGVDNSPLHF. CDR3 DNA sequence: TGTGCCAGCAGTAGGACGGGGGTCGATAATTCACCCCTCCACTTT.

Worth noting for this clonotype: A much larger clone differs by one base, so this may be a read error. The chain combines TRBV6-2 or TRBV6-3 with TRBJ2-3, with D uncertain. In germline, CDR1 is MNHEY, CDR2 SVGEGT. The V end was cut by 7 bases, the J end by 1 base, with 12 bases between. This CDR3 has 14 residues. The CDR3 region has the DNA TGTGCCAGCAACAAGGACGTGGGCACAGATACGCAGTATTTT. As protein: CASNKDVGTDTQYF.

In its sample, this clonotype ranks as medium-sized. The chain is built from TRBV7-2 and TRBJ2-1; a possible D gene is TRBD1 (5 bases). The CDR3 runs to 14 residues. V gave up 5 bases and J gave up 9 bases, with 17 bases separating them. Germline CDR1 reads SGHTA; CDR2 reads FQGNSA. CDR3 loop: CASSNFRESSEQFF. CDR3 in DNA: TGTGCCAGCAGCAATTTCAGGGAATCGAGTGAGCAGTTCTTC.

This clonotype was found many times. This chain links TRBV24-1 with TRBJ2-2; 9 bases are shared with TRBD2. CDR3 length: 14 residues. Trimming removed 9 bases from V and 6 bases from J; junction bases left unmatched: 7. From germline, CDR1 is KGHDR and CDR2 SFDVKD. The CDR3 coding sequence is TGTGCCACCGGGGTTAGCGGGGGCTCCGGGGAGCTGTTTTTT. Translation: CATGVSGGSGELFF.

This clonotype was recorded at least ten times. The V and J genes are TRBV6-1 and TRBJ2-7; D uncertain. Germline V gene sequence: CDR1 MNHNS, CDR2 SASEGT. The CDR3 covers 13 residues. Trimming cost V 6 bases and J 1 base, with 10 bases left between them. The CDR3 protein is CASRNERSYEQYF. The CDR3 DNA reads as TGTGCCAGCAGGAATGAGAGGTCCTACGAGCAGTACTTC.

In the case of this clonotype: At one of its ends the junction is not consistent with the germline gene, which may arise from a read error. The genes are TRBV30 and TRBJ1-2, with TRBD1 matching over 8 bases. The CDR3 has 13 residues. The V gene's germline CDR1 is GTSNPN and CDR2 SVGIG (reference sequence). CDR3 nucleotides: TGTGTCTGGAGTCCGGGACAGGCTTATGGCTACACCTTC. It yields the protein CVWSPGQAYGYTF.

There are many counts of this clonotype. V and J are TRBV28 and TRBJ1-1; D may be TRBD1 (6 bases). V lost 6 bases to trimming and J lost 4 bases, with 12 bases between them. The V gene's germline CDR1 is MDHEN and CDR2 SYDVKM. The length of the CDR3 is 13 residues. CDR3 region: CASSPGQFTEAFF. CDR3 bases: TGTGCCAGCAGCCCTGGACAGTTCACTGAAGCTTTCTTT.

This clonotype was detected many times. This rearrangement joins TRBV19 to TRBJ2-3; TRBD1 aligns across 8 bases. V dropped 6 bases and J dropped 4; count of bases not matched to a gene: 12. This CDR3 has 16 amino acids. Germline CDR1 reads LNHDA; CDR2 reads SQIVND (reference sequence). CDR3 in DNA: TGTGCCAGTAGCATTCGACAGGGGAAAGGTCCAGATACGCAGTATTTT. It translates to CASSIRQGKGPDTQYF. The whole variable domain, filled in from reference TRBV19 and TRBJ2-3, reads DGGITQSPKYLFRKEGQNVTLSCEQNLNHDAMYWYRQDPGQGLRLIYYSQIVNDFQKGDIAEGYSVSREKKESFPLTVTSAQKNPTAFYLCASSIRQGKGPDTQYFGPGTRLTVL.

This clonotype was counted between two and nine times. The chain joins TRBV12-3 or TRBV12-4 to TRBJ1-3; no reliable D call. The V and J ends lost 8 bases and 0 bases respectively, with 14 bases between them. The CDR3 has 15 amino acids. The CDR3, as DNA: TGTGCCAGCGTCCGGGCTTCGACCTCTGGAAACACCATATATTTT. Its protein is CASVRASTSGNTIYF.

This clonotype occurred many times. V is TRBV6-5 and J is TRBJ2-3, with a tentative D call TRBD1 (6 bases). CDR1 and CDR2 from the germline V gene are MNHEY and SVGAGI. Trimming stripped 4 bases from V and 3 bases from J, with 17 bases between. CDR3 length equals 16 residues. CDR3 protein: CASSSDMGAGTDTQYF. Written as DNA, the CDR3 is TGTGCCAGCAGTTCGGATATGGGGGCTGGGACAGATACGCAGTATTTT.

The rearrangement joins TRBV5-1 to TRBJ1-1; 8 positions match TRBD1. V lost 3 bases to trimming and J lost 1 base; unmatched junction nucleotides: 14. Germline loops: CDR1 SGHRS, CDR2 YFSETQ. The CDR3 totals 18 residues. The CDR3 DNA follows: TGCGCCAGCAGCTACGCCTCAGGGGGCAGGATTCGGAACACTGAAGCTTTCTTT. Amino acids: CASSYASGGRIRNTEAFF.

Ten or more counts support this clonotype. The chain is built from TRBV4-2 and TRBJ2-1, with D perhaps TRBD1 (5 bases). The CDR3 has 15 residues. V gave up 2 bases and J gave up 3 bases, with 11 bases separating them. The V gene's germline CDR1 is LGHNA and CDR2 YNFKEQ. CDR3 sequence (DNA): TGTGCCAGCAGCCAAACCGACAGAAACTACAATGAGCAGTTCTTC. Translated, it gives CASSQTDRNYNEQFF.